This T cell receptor (beta chain) was recovered during a study of blood T cell repertoires in COVID-19. Germline CDR1 is SGHRS and CDR2 is YFSETQ. This CDR3 contains 16 residues. V was cut by 3 bases and J by 1 base, with 16 bases left in between. Clones were sequenced by immunoSEQ multiplex PCR, and TCRdb holds only the in-frame ones, with some missing. There are around 92,000 clones in the sample; under 80% occur only once, and 3% to 4.5% lies in the top ten. The clonotype originates from a man between 70 and 80 years old with COVID-19, enrolled during active disease. The chain couples TRBV5-1 to TRBJ2-5, with D maybe TRBD2 (6 bases). The sequenced material came from peripheral blood. The chain's CDR3 is CASSSGVSWSQETQYF. The CDR3, as DNA: TGCGCCAGCAGCTCGGGGGTTTCGTGGAGCCAAGAGACCCAGTACTTC. The entire variable domain, with the rest obtained from reference TRBV5-1 and TRBJ2-5, is as follows: KAGVTQTPRYLIKTRGQQVTLSCSPISGHRSVSWYQQTPGQGLQFLFEYFSETQRNKGNFPGRFSGRQFSNSRSEMNVSTLELGDSALYLCASSSGVSWSQETQYFGPGTRLLVL.